This T cell receptor (beta chain) was sequenced during a study of response to subunit inactivated influenza vaccine. V lost 3 bases to trimming and J lost 6 bases; unmatched junction nucleotides: 11. This CDR3 comprises 16 residues. CDR1 is DFQATT, CDR2 SNEGSKA, per germline (reference sequence). TCRdb processed the RT-PCR reads anew with MiXCR; each CDR3 protein has one entry. The sample has about 180,000 distinct CDR3 sequences; nearly 9.5% are singletons. This clonotype turned up a few times. Its antigen is not identified. Overall study results and limits: Authors suggested seasonal influenza vaccinations each recruit few new T cells.

The rearrangement uses TRBV20-1 and TRBJ2-7; 13 bases fit TRBD2. The specimen comprised non-naive T cells sorted from PBMCs, sampled on the day of vaccination. The clonotype comes from a man aged 45 to 65 who received an inactivated influenza vaccine. In DNA form, the CDR3 reads TGCAGTGCTAGGCCCCTACTAGCGGGGGGGCGGAGCGAGCAGTACTTC. This sequence encodes CSARPLLAGGRSEQYF.